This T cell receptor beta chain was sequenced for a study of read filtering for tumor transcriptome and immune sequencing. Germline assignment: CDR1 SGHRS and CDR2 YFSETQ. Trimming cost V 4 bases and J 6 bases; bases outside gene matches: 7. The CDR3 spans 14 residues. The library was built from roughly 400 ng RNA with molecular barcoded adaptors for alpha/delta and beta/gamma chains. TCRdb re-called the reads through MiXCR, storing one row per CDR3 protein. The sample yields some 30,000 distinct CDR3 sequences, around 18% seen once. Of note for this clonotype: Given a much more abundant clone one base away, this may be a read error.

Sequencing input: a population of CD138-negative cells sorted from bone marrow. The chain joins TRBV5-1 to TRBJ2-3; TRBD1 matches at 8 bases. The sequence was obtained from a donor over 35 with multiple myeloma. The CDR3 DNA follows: TGCGCCAGCAGCCTGACAGGGGCCACGGATACGCAGTATTTT. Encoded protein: CASSLTGATDTQYF.